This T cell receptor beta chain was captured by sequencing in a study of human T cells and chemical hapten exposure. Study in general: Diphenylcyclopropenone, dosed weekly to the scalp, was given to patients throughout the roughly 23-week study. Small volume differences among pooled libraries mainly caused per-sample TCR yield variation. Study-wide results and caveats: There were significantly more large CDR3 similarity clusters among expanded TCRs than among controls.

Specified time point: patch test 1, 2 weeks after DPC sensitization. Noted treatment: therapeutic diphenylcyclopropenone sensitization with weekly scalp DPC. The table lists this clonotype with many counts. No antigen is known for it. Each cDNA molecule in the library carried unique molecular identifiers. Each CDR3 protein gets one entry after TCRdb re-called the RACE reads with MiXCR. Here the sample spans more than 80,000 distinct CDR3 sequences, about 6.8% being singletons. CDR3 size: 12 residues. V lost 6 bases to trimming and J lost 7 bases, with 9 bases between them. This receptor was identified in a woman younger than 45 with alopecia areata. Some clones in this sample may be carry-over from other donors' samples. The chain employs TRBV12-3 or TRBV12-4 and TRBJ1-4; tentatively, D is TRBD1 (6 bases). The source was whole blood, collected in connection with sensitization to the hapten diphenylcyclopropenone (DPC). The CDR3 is CASRGAGEKLFF. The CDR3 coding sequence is TGTGCCAGCAGGGGGGCGGGTGAAAAACTGTTTTTT.